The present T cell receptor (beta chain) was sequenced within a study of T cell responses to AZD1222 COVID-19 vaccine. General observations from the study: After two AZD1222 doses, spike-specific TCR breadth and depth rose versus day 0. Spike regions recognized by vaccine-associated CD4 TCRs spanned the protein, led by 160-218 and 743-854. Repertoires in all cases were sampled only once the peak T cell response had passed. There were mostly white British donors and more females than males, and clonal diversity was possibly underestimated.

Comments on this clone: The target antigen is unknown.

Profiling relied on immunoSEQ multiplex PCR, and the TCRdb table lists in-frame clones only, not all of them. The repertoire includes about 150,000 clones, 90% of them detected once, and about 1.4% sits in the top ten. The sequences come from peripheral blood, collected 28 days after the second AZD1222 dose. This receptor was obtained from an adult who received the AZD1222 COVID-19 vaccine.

The CDR3 is CASSPGAGRNYGYTF. CDR3 bases: TGTGCCAGCAGCCCAGGGGCGGGGCGGAACTATGGCTACACCTTC. The chain carries TRBV9 and TRBJ1-2; D is perhaps TRBD1 (6 bases). Looked up from germline, CDR1 is SGDLS and CDR2 is YYNGEE. Trimming shortened V by 4 bases and J by 2 bases, and 15 bases separated the two germline ends. The CDR3 sequence is 15 residues long.